This is a list of T cell receptor beta chains from one sample in a study of blood T cell repertoires in COVID-19. Profiled with immunoSEQ multiplex PCR; TCRdb holds only in-frame clones, not every one. The data hold fewer than 250,000 clones, with nearly 90% observed a single time. The specimen sequenced was PBMCs or T cells enriched from blood (not recorded which). All receptors come from a man between 25 and 39 years old who had recovered from COVID-19. The CDR3 runs from the conserved cysteine through the conserved F or W. D genes are given only for firm matches. Rows give clone size only sometimes, using once, few, many, or a class for an expanded clone.

J gene | D gene | clone size | V gene | CDR3 DNA | CDR3 protein
TRBJ2-2 | TRBD2 | NA | TRBV4-1 | TGCGCCAGCAGCCCCTCTTTCCTTCCCGGGGGGTACACCGGGGAGCTGTTTTTT | CASSPSFLPGGYTGELFF
TRBJ2-3 | TRBD2 | NA | TRBV9 | TGTGCCAGCAGCGTACCGGCGGGAGGTGCTTCAGATACGCAGTATTTT | CASSVPAGGASDTQYF
TRBJ2-3 | NA | NA | TRBV11-3 | TGTGCCAGCAGCTTAGATCATGGCACAGATACGCAGTATTTT | CASSLDHGTDTQYF
TRBJ2-2 | NA | once | TRBV13 | TGTGCCAGCAGCTTAGACCAGGCCGCGAACACCGGGGAGCTGTTTTTT | CASSLDQAANTGELFF
TRBJ2-5 | TRBD1 | NA | TRBV19 | TGTGCCAGTAGTATTGGGACAGAACAAGAGACCCAGTACTTC | CASSIGTEQETQYF
TRBJ1-5 | NA | NA | TRBV10-2 | TGCGCCAGCAGTGAGGGGGTAGGGGGGGCTTCTCAGCCCCAGCATTTT | CASSEGVGGASQPQHF
TRBJ1-2 | NA | NA | TRBV15 | TGTGCCACCAGCAGAGATCGTTCCAGGGGAGACTATGGCTACACCTTC | CATSRDRSRGDYGYTF
TRBJ2-1 | TRBD2 | NA | TRBV11-3 | TGTGCCAGCAGCTTAGGGTATCTTCGGGAGGGTAGAACGGATGAGCAGTTCTTC | CASSLGYLREGRTDEQFF
TRBJ1-2 | NA | NA | TRBV18 | TGTGCCAGCTCCCCAACTCGGGGGAGCAACTATGGCTACACCTTC | CASSPTRGSNYGYTF
TRBJ1-1 | NA | NA | TRBV5-1 | TGCGCCAGCAGCCCCACGGGCGGCGGGCCAGGATTCGCTGAAGCTTTCTTT | CASSPTGGGPGFAEAFF
TRBJ1-4 | NA | NA | TRBV28 | TGTGCCAGCAGTTCACCACAGGGAACTAATGAAAAACTGTTTTTT | CASSSPQGTNEKLFF
TRBJ2-5 | NA | NA | TRBV6-5 | TGTGCCAGCAGTTATTCAGGGGCGGGTGGAGAGACCCAGTACTTC | CASSYSGAGGETQYF
TRBJ2-5 | NA | NA | TRBV6-2/TRBV6-3 | TGTGCCAGCACCCCCGGGGGTCGGACCCAGTACTTC | CASTPGGRTQYF
TRBJ1-2 | TRBD1 | few | TRBV27 | TGTGCCAGCAGTTTAAACAGGGGGTTCTATGGCTACACCTTC | CASSLNRGFYGYTF
TRBJ2-1 | TRBD2 | NA | TRBV7-9 | TGTGCCAGCAGCATTAGCGGGATCGCTAACAATGAGCAGTTCTTC | CASSISGIANNEQFF
TRBJ2-7 | TRBD2 | NA | TRBV6-1 | TGTGCCAGCAGTGAAATATTTGGGGTAATAGCGGGGGCCTCCAAGGAGCAGTACTTC | CASSEIFGVIAGASKEQYF
TRBJ2-1 | TRBD2 | NA | TRBV5-1 | TGCGCCAGCAGCCCCGGGACTAGCGGTTATTACAATGAGCAGTTCTTC | CASSPGTSGYYNEQFF
TRBJ2-7 | NA | once | TRBV5-1 | TGCGCCAGCAGCCCGGACAGTCCCTACGAGCAGTACTTC | CASSPDSPYEQYF
TRBJ1-2 | NA | NA | TRBV18 | TGTGCCAGCTCACCACGATGGGCCGAGAATGGCTACACCTTC | CASSPRWAENGYTF
TRBJ1-2 | NA | NA | TRBV19 | TGTGCCAGTAGTATAGGACCTGAAGGACTATCGCCTAACTATGGCTACACCTTC | CASSIGPEGLSPNYGYTF
TRBJ1-1 | NA | NA | TRBV11-2 | TGTGCCAGCAGCTTTACAACCGCGGGCACTGAAGCTTTCTTT | CASSFTTAGTEAFF
TRBJ2-4 | TRBD2 | NA | TRBV11-3 | TGTGCCAGCAGCTTAGGTAGCCAGGGAGGGGTGCAGTACTTC | CASSLGSQGGVQYF
TRBJ1-2 | NA | NA | TRBV6-6 | TGTGCCAGCAGTCTCACAGATGCCTATGGCTACACCTTC | CASSLTDAYGYTF
TRBJ1-2 | NA | NA | TRBV6-5 | TGTGCCAGCAGTTACTCGCGACCAGGGCTAAGCTATGGCTACACCTTC | CASSYSRPGLSYGYTF
TRBJ2-3 | NA | NA | TRBV5-1 | TGCGCCAGCAGCCTTCGGTTAGATACAGATACGCAGTATTTT | CASSLRLDTDTQYF
TRBJ1-5 | TRBD1 | NA | TRBV24-1 | TGTGCCACCAGTGATCCCCGACAGGGTCCCAACCAGCCCCAGCATTTT | CATSDPRQGPNQPQHF
TRBJ1-2 | NA | NA | TRBV12-5 | TGTGCTAGTGGTTTGACACAGGGTCGGGCCTATGGCTACACCTTC | CASGLTQGRAYGYTF
TRBJ2-3 | NA | NA | TRBV4-2 | TGTGCCAGCAGCCAAGGGACTAGCACAGATACGCAGTATTTT | CASSQGTSTDTQYF
TRBJ1-1 | NA | NA | TRBV19 | TGTGCCAGTAGTCGGCAGGGGAGAGACACTGAAGCTTTCTTT | CASSRQGRDTEAFF
TRBJ2-1 | NA | NA | TRBV5-1 | TGCGCCAGCAGCTTGGGGGCCTCCTACAATGAGCAGTTCTTC | CASSLGASYNEQFF
TRBJ1-5 | NA | NA | TRBV7-3 | TGTGCCAGCAGCTTAACGGCTCGGGATCAGCCCCAGCATTTT | CASSLTARDQPQHF
TRBJ1-5 | NA | NA | TRBV19 | TGTGCCAGTAGTATCTACGGTGCGGATAGCAATCAGCCCCAGCATTTT | CASSIYGADSNQPQHF
TRBJ2-3 | NA | NA | TRBV30 | TGTGCCTGGGAGATTGGGGCCACAGATACGCAGTATTTT | CAWEIGATDTQYF
TRBJ2-3 | NA | NA | TRBV19 | TGTGCCAGTAGTAGGCTAGATACGCAGTATTTT | CASSRLDTQYF
TRBJ1-5 | TRBD1 | NA | TRBV4-1 | TGCGCCAGCAGCCAAGGGGGACAGGGGGGGCGAGATCAGCCCCAGCATTTT | CASSQGGQGGRDQPQHF
TRBJ1-1 | TRBD1 | NA | TRBV19 | TGTGCCAGTAGCCTAACAGGGGGCATCACTGAAGCTTTCTTT | CASSLTGGITEAFF
TRBJ1-5 | TRBD1 | NA | TRBV24-1 | TGTGCCACCAGTGATACTCCACAGGGGCCCGGTTTGGAGCCCCAGCATTTT | CATSDTPQGPGLEPQHF
TRBJ1-6 | TRBD1 | once | TRBV28 | TGTGCCAGCAGTCGGGGACAGGGCGGTTATTCACCCCTCCACTTT | CASSRGQGGYSPLHF
TRBJ2-7 | TRBD2 | NA | TRBV28 | TGTGCCAGCAGTTTAACGGGCGGGAGGGCCGGCTACGAGCAGTACTTC | CASSLTGGRAGYEQYF
TRBJ1-5 | NA | NA | TRBV5-8 | TGTGCCAGCAGCTGGACTTATGTGGGTAATCAGCCCCAGCATTTT | CASSWTYVGNQPQHF
TRBJ1-2 | TRBD1 | NA | TRBV29-1 | TGCAGCGTAAGAGGCCGGGACAGGGGCACAAACTATGGCTACACCTTC | CSVRGRDRGTNYGYTF
TRBJ2-3 | NA | NA | TRBV5-1 | TGCGCCAGCGCGATGAGCGGTAGCACAGATACGCAGTATTTT | CASAMSGSTDTQYF
TRBJ1-4 | NA | NA | TRBV2 | TGTGCCAGCAGTGGACAGGAAGCAACTAATGAAAAACTGTTTTTT | CASSGQEATNEKLFF
TRBJ1-4 | NA | NA | TRBV11-3 | TGTGCCAGCAGCCCACCACAGGGCCCGACCGAAAAACTGTTTTTT | CASSPPQGPTEKLFF
TRBJ1-4 | NA | NA | TRBV4-1 | TGCGCCAGCAGCCAGCAAGGGGAACTAACTAATGAAAAACTGTTTTTT | CASSQQGELTNEKLFF
TRBJ1-6 | TRBD1 | once | TRBV5-1 | TGCGCCAGCAGCCCCCGGGACAGGGATGGTTCCAATTCTTCACCCCTCCACTTT | CASSPRDRDGSNSSPLHF
TRBJ1-5 | TRBD1 | NA | TRBV19 | TGTGCCAGTAGTTTACAGGGGGGACAGCCCCAGCATTTT | CASSLQGGQPQHF
TRBJ1-1 | NA | NA | TRBV29-1 | TGCAGCGCCTACGTGACTACTGAAGCTTTCTTT | CSAYVTTEAFF
TRBJ2-7 | TRBD2 | NA | TRBV2 | TGTGCCAGCCGGGGACTAGCGGGAGACTACGAGCAGTACTTC | CASRGLAGDYEQYF
TRBJ2-7 | NA | NA | TRBV5-5 | TGTGCCAGCAGCTTGGATGGCAGATCTCTGGACGAGCAGTACTTC | CASSLDGRSLDEQYF
TRBJ2-2 | TRBD1 | NA | TRBV2 | TGTGCCAGCAGGCCTGATACAGGGGGCTGGGAGGAGCTGTTTTTT | CASRPDTGGWEELFF
TRBJ1-2 | TRBD1 | NA | TRBV3-1/TRBV3-2 | TGTGCCAGCAGCCAAGGTCTCCCGGGACAGGGGGCGGACTATGGCTACACCTTC | CASSQGLPGQGADYGYTF
TRBJ2-7 | NA | few | TRBV30 | TGTGCCTGGAGTGTGGGGGACACCCAATGGCAGTACTTC | CAWSVGDTQWQYF
TRBJ2-7 | NA | once | TRBV30 | TGTGCCTGGGGCCGGAGGGAGCAGTACTTC | CAWGRREQYF